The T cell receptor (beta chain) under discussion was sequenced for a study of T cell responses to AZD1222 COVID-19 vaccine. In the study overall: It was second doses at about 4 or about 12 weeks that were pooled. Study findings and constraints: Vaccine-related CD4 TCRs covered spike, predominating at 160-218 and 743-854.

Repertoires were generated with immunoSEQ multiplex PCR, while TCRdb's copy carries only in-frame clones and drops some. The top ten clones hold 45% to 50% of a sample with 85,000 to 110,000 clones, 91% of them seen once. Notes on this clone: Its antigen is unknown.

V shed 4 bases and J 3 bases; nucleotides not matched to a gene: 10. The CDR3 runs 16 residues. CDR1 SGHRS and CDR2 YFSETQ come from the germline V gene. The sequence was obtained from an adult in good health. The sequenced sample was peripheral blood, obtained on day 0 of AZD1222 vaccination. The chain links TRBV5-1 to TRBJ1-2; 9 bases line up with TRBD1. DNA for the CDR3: TGCGCCAGCAGCCCGAAAACAGGGGGCTTAGACTATGGCTACACCTTC. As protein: CASSPKTGGLDYGYTF.